Listed below are T cell receptor beta chains from one sample, sequenced in a study of cytomegalovirus exposure and HLA in healthy donors. The protocol was immunoSEQ multiplex PCR, while the TCRdb copy is restricted to in-frame clones and leaves out a portion. The sample includes about 55,000 clones, 70% to 85% of them seen just once. Sequenced input: PBMCs. All receptors come from a man under 40 in good health and CMV-seronegative. The CDR3 runs from the conserved cysteine through the conserved F or W. A D gene is named only where the DNA matches it firmly. Size values are once, few and many counts, or a class for expanded clones, and some rows have none.

d_gene: TRBD1
v_gene: TRBV19
j_gene: TRBJ1-2
len: 14
abundance: NA
CDR3nt: TGTGCCAGTAGTATTGGTAGGGACAGTGGAAGCTACACCTTC
CDR3aa: CASSIGRDSGSYTF

d_gene: TRBD2
v_gene: TRBV19
j_gene: TRBJ2-5
len: 15
abundance: NA
CDR3nt: TGTGCCAGTAGTTCAGTAGCGGGGGGAGAGGAGACCCAGTACTTC
CDR3aa: CASSSVAGGEETQYF

d_gene: NA
v_gene: TRBV18
j_gene: TRBJ2-6
len: 18
abundance: NA
CDR3nt: TGTGCCAGCTCACTCACGACACAGGGCAGCTCTGGGGCCAACGTCCTGACTTTC
CDR3aa: CASSLTTQGSSGANVLTF

d_gene: TRBD2
v_gene: TRBV7-6
j_gene: TRBJ2-2
len: 15
abundance: NA
CDR3nt: TGTGCCAGCAGCGATGTAGCGGGGGTTACCGGGGAGCTGTTTTTT
CDR3aa: CASSDVAGVTGELFF

d_gene: TRBD1
v_gene: TRBV4-3
j_gene: TRBJ2-1
len: 14
abundance: NA
CDR3nt: TGCGCCAGCAGCCAAGAGGCCAGGGGGCCTGAGCAGTTCTTC
CDR3aa: CASSQEARGPEQFF

d_gene: NA
v_gene: TRBV19
j_gene: TRBJ1-5
len: 17
abundance: few
CDR3nt: TGTGCCAGTAGTATCGCCGGACAGAATTATGGCAATCAGCCCCAGCATTTT
CDR3aa: CASSIAGQNYGNQPQHF

d_gene: NA
v_gene: TRBV4-3
j_gene: TRBJ1-3
len: 16
abundance: NA
CDR3nt: TGCGCCAGCAGCCCGGGACACCTAGACTCTGGAAACACCATATATTTT
CDR3aa: CASSPGHLDSGNTIYF

d_gene: NA
v_gene: TRBV10-3
j_gene: TRBJ2-2
len: 13
abundance: NA
CDR3nt: TGTGCCATCAGTGAGTCGACCGGGGGGGAGCTGTTTTTT
CDR3aa: CAISESTGGELFF

d_gene: TRBD2
v_gene: TRBV7-2
j_gene: TRBJ2-3
len: 18
abundance: NA
CDR3nt: TGTGCCAGCAGCTCCACAACTACCCTAGCGGCTAGCACAGATACGCAGTATTTT
CDR3aa: CASSSTTTLAASTDTQYF

d_gene: TRBD2
v_gene: TRBV6-1
j_gene: TRBJ2-7
len: 15
abundance: NA
CDR3nt: TGTGCCAGCAGTGTCCCCAGGGAGGGCTCCTACGAGCAGTACTTC
CDR3aa: CASSVPREGSYEQYF

d_gene: NA
v_gene: TRBV27
j_gene: TRBJ1-3
len: 17
abundance: NA
CDR3nt: TGTGCCAGCAGTTTATCGATACCCGGCCGGGCTGGAAACACCATATATTTT
CDR3aa: CASSLSIPGRAGNTIYF

d_gene: NA
v_gene: TRBV28
j_gene: TRBJ1-6
len: 14
abundance: NA
CDR3nt: TGTGCCAGCAGTCACCAGGGATTGAATTCACCCCTCCACTTT
CDR3aa: CASSHQGLNSPLHF